The 15 T cell receptor beta chains in this list originate from one sample, sequenced in a study of T cells in localized non-small cell lung cancer. Profiled with immunoSEQ multiplex PCR; TCRdb holds only in-frame clones, not every one. Of about 2,700 clones in the sample, around a quarter were seen once. The material was lung tumor tissue, obtained before any cancer treatment. These TCRs come from a female donor of 60 years or more with stage I lung adenocarcinoma.

This sequence joins TRBV11-3 and TRBJ2-6; D uncertain. Germline-derived CDR1 and CDR2 are SGHNT and YENEEA. The CDR3 has 14 amino acids. The ends were cut back, 4 bases at V and 2 bases at J, with 6 bases in the middle. CDR3: CASSSQAGANVLTF. CDR3 nucleotides: TGTGCCAGCAGCTCCCAAGCTGGGGCCAACGTCCTGACTTTC.

The V and J genes are TRBV29-1 and TRBJ2-7, with 10 bases that match TRBD1. Germline CDR1 and CDR2: SQVTM and ANQGSEA. The CDR3 totals 14 residues. The V and J ends lost 4 bases and 1 base, in that order; junction bases with no gene match: 4. The CDR3 nucleotides read TGCAGCGTTGCACCGGGACAGGGGTCCTACGAGCAGTACTTC. Encoded protein: CSVAPGQGSYEQYF.

V gene TRBV11-3 combines with J gene TRBJ2-5; D gene unclear. The CDR3 totals 14 residues. V was pared by 4 bases and J by 8 bases, with 17 bases between. Looked up from germline, CDR1 is SGHNT and CDR2 is YENEEA. Here the CDR3 reads CASSSAGPTGTQYF. The CDR3 DNA reads TGTGCCAGCAGCTCCGCTGGACCTACCGGAACCCAGTACTTC.

Remarks on this clone: Read data end 1 residue before the CDR3 end; the end is taken from the germline J gene. The chain carries TRBV10-3 and TRBJ1-2; D call uncertain. Trimming took off 1 base at V and 7 bases at J, with 13 bases between the two ends. The CDR3 is 14 amino acids. Germline assignment: CDR1 ENHRY and CDR2 SYGVKD. The DNA read from the CDR3 is TGTGCCATCAGTGAGTTGGTCGGAATGGGTGGCTACACC. It specifies CAISELVGMGGYT. The full CDR3 protein is CAISELVGMGGYTF.

The chain employs TRBV28 and TRBJ2-7, with 7 bases aligning to TRBD2. The CDR3 spans 17 residues. The V gene end was trimmed by 5 bases and the J gene end by 4 bases; junction bases not matched to a gene: 17. The germline V gene has CDR1 MDHEN and CDR2 SYDVKM. The CDR3 DNA reads as TGTGCCAGCAGTCCCCCTCGAGGGGCGGGAGTAGTATACGAGCAGTACTTC. Residues: CASSPPRGAGVVYEQYF.

The chain is built from TRBV6-8 and TRBJ2-1; D is unresolved. V was trimmed by 5 bases and J by 6 bases, leaving 20 bases between them. Per germline, CDR1 MNHGY and CDR2 SAAAGT. There are 16 residues in the CDR3. This chain's CDR3 is CASSQTRAGDTNEQFF. The CDR3 bases are TGTGCCAGCAGTCAGACTCGAGCTGGGGATACCAATGAGCAGTTCTTC.

This chain links TRBV18 with TRBJ2-5, with D perhaps matching TRBD2 (5 bases). The CDR3 loop spans 15 amino acids. The V gene's germline CDR1 is KGHSH and CDR2 LQKENI. The V end was cut by 3 bases, the J end by 2 bases, with 13 bases between. The CDR3 DNA follows: TGTGCCAGCTCACCGGAGGTTGTAGGGCAAGAGACCCAGTACTTC. Translating gives CASSPEVVGQETQYF.

The chain employs TRBV4-1 and TRBJ2-1; unclear D gene. The germline V and J ends were trimmed by 2 bases and 8 bases, with 16 bases remaining between them. The CDR3 spans 15 residues. The V gene's germline CDR1 is MGHRA and CDR2 YSYEKL. The CDR3: CASSQRIQFGDEQFF. The CDR3, as DNA: TGCGCCAGCAGCCAAAGAATCCAGTTTGGCGATGAGCAGTTCTTC.

This clone rates as medium-sized. The rearrangement links TRBV11-3 to TRBJ2-3, with D perhaps TRBD1 (6 bases). Trimming shortened V by 5 bases and J by 2 bases, and 26 bases separated the two germline ends. Germline values: CDR1 SGHNT, CDR2 YENEEA. The CDR3 length is 19 residues. CDR3 region: CASSQATGRGRTYTDTQYF. Here the CDR3 DNA reads TGTGCCAGCAGCCAAGCGACAGGAAGGGGTAGAACCTACACAGATACGCAGTATTTT.

V gene TRBV6-8 combines with J gene TRBJ2-5; the match to TRBD1 covers 8 bases. CDR3 size: 17 residues. With 2 bases clipped from V and 4 bases from J, the junction kept 12 bases outside the gene matches. From germline, CDR1 is MNHGY and CDR2 SAAAGT. The CDR3 sequence is CASSYGQGHMNGETQYF. CDR3 bases: TGTGCCAGCAGTTACGGACAGGGTCATATGAATGGAGAGACCCAGTACTTC.

The V and J genes are TRBV29-1 and TRBJ2-1; 10 nucleotides agree with TRBD1. This CDR3 has 14 amino acids. Germline lookup yields CDR1 SQVTM and CDR2 ANQGSEA. Trimming cost V 5 bases and J 4 bases; bases outside gene matches: 5. CDR3 in DNA: TGCAGCGTTCTAGACAGGGGGCTTTACAATGAGCAGTTCTTC. Translated: CSVLDRGLYNEQFF.

This clone appeared a few times. The chain recombines TRBV7-5 with TRBJ2-1; no DNA check was done on the table's D call, TRBD1. TRBV7-5 constitutes a pseudogene. The length of the CDR3 is 14 residues. The CDR3 nucleotides read TGTGCCAGCAGCCGGGACAGGTCCTACAATGAGCAGTTCTTC. Protein product: CASSRDRSYNEQFF.

The V call is TRBV19, the J call TRBJ1-2; perhaps TRBD1 as D (6 bases). V was pared by 10 bases and J by 0 bases, with 15 bases between. CDR1 and CDR2 (germline): LNHDA, SQIVND (reference sequence). The CDR3 spans 14 residues. This CDR3 is CATLRTAANYGYTF. The CDR3, as DNA: TGTGCCACTTTAAGGACAGCGGCTAACTATGGCTACACCTTC.

This clone was observed a handful of times. J is TRBJ2-2 and V is TRBV6-1; D gene ambiguous. Germline V gives CDR1 MNHNS, CDR2 SASEGT. The CDR3 sequence is 15 residues long. V gave up 0 bases and J gave up 5 bases, with 10 bases separating them. The CDR3 DNA sequence: TGTGCCAGCAGTGAAGCAGCAAAGGGAACCGGGGAGCTGTTTTTT. Its translation: CASSEAAKGTGELFF.

In its sample, this clone is medium-sized (0.01 to 0.1%). This chain uses TRBV9 with TRBJ2-7, with a tentative D call TRBD1 (5 bases). Germline V gene sequence: CDR1 SGDLS, CDR2 YYNGEE. Deletions cut 5 bases from V and 2 bases from J, with 14 bases between. The CDR3 is made up of 14 amino acids. The CDR3: CASSEGARAYEQYF. CDR3 bases: TGTGCCAGCAGTGAAGGGGCCAGGGCCTACGAGCAGTACTTC.